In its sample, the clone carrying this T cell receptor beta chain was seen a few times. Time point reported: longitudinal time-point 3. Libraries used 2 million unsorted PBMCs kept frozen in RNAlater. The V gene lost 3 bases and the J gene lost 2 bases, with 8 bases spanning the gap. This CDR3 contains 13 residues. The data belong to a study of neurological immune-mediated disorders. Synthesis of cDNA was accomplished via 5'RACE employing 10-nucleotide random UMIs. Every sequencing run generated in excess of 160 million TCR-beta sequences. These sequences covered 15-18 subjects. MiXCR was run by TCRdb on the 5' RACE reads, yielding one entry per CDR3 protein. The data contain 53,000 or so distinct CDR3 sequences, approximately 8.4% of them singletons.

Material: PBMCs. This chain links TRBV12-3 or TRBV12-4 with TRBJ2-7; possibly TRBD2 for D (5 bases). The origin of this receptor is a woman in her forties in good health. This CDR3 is CASSFLSAYEQYF. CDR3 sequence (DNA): TGTGCCAGCAGTTTCCTTAGCGCCTACGAGCAGTACTTC.